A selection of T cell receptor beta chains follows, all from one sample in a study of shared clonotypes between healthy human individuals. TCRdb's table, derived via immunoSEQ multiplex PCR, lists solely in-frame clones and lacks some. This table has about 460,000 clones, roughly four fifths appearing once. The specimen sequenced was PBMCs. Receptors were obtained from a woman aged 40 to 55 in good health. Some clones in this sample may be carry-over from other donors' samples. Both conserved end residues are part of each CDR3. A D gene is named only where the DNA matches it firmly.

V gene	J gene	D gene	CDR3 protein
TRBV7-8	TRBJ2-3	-	CASSLVLAGTTDTQYF
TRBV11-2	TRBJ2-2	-	CASSLDQSGELFF
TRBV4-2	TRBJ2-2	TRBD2	CASSPGTSGKYTGELFF
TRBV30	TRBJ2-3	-	CAWVAVTGDTQYF
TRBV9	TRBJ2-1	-	CASSVGSFGDEQFF
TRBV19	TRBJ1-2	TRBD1	CASSRGQGNYGYTF
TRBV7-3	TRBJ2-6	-	CASSPQGEPYSGANVLTF
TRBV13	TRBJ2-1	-	CASSPPFLYEQFF
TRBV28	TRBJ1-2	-	CASRTVGQPSNILNGYTF
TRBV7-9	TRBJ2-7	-	CASSPEAAPEQYF
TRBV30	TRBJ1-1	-	CAWSGGRITEAFF
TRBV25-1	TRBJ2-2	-	CASSEPGVIGELFF
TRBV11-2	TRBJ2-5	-	CASSPTRGRETQYF
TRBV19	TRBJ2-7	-	CASSIDPAAEGYEQYF
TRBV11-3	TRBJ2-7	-	CASSPPGAHEQYF
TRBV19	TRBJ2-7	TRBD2	CASSPQGGSYEQYF
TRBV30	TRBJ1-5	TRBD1	CAWKGTADNQPQHF
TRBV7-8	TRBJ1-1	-	CASSFGLMNTEAFF
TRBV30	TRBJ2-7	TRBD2	CAWMPLAGGEQYF
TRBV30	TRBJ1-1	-	CAWSRGEADMNTEAFF
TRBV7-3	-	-	CASSRGVGYEQYF
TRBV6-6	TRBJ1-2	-	CASSYRQENYGYTF
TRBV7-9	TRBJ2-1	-	CASSSSGEQFF
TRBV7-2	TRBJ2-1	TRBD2	CASSLSSGSVDNEQFF
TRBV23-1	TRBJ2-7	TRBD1	CASSPRTGCAHEQYF
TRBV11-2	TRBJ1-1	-	CASSLAGSHTEAFF
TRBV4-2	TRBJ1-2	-	CASSQERSGNYGYTF
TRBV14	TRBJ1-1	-	CASSLNANTEAFF
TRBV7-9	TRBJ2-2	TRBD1	CANPDRGHTGELFF
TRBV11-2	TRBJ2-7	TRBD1	CASSLDGTGYEQYF
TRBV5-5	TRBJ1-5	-	CASSGGAVNSNQPQHF
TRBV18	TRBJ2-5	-	CASSPPSYQETQYF
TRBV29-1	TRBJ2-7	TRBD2	CSVQFPGGTYEQYF
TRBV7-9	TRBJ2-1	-	CASSFGEQFF
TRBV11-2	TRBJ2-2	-	CASSLAYSDPERELFF
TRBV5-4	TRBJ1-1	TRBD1	CASSPRDRGDTEAFF
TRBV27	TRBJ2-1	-	CASSPLKSSYNEQFF
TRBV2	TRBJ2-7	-	CASRARTYEQYF
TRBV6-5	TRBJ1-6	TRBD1	CAARDRAGSPLHF
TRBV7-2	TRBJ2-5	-	CASSLVRETQYF
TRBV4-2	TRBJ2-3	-	CASSQDVSGEGTDTQYF
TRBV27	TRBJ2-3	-	CASSPHRAGNTDTQYF
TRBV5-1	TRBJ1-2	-	CASSLEGNYGYTF
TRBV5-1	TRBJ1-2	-	CASSTDGANYGYTF
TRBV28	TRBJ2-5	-	CASSRRGVNAETQYF
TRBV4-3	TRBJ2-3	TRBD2	CASSQSLAGGDTQYF
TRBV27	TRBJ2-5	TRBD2	CASSYLSGRETQYF
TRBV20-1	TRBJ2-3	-	CSVGTQYF
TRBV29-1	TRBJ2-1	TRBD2	CSVELAGSSYNEQFF